A selection of T cell receptor beta chains follows, all from one sample in a study of TIL therapy for anti-PD-1-resistant metastatic lung cancer. Profiled with immunoSEQ multiplex PCR; TCRdb holds only in-frame clones, not every one. The sample gives about 59,000 clones, 75% to 85% of which show up once; 2.9% is in the top ten. The sequencing here drew on blood, taken at baseline. These receptors all come from a person aged 25 to 80 with non-small cell lung cancer. Both conserved end residues are part of each CDR3. The order of the fields is J gene, V gene, clone size, D gene, CDR3 DNA, CDR3 protein. The D gene is left open where the match is weak. A row's size may be missing; if present it is once, few, many or a size class.

j_gene: TRBJ2-7; v_gene: TRBV7-2; abundance: -; d_gene: -; CDR3nt: TGTGCCAGCGGGGACCATAGCTCCTACGAGCAGTACTTC; CDR3aa: CASGDHSSYEQYF
j_gene: TRBJ2-5; v_gene: TRBV2; abundance: -; d_gene: -; CDR3nt: TGTGCCAGCAGTCTAGGGGGGGCCCCGTACCAAGAGACCCAGTACTTC; CDR3aa: CASSLGGAPYQETQYF
j_gene: TRBJ2-3; v_gene: TRBV27; abundance: -; d_gene: TRBD2; CDR3nt: TGTGCCAGCAGTTTATTAGGACTAGCGACAGATACGCAGTATTTT; CDR3aa: CASSLLGLATDTQYF
j_gene: TRBJ2-5; v_gene: TRBV6-5; abundance: -; d_gene: -; CDR3nt: TGTGCCAGCAGTTACCGGAGGGGCCGAGAGACCCAGTACTTC; CDR3aa: CASSYRRGRETQYF
j_gene: TRBJ1-1; v_gene: TRBV4-1; abundance: -; d_gene: -; CDR3nt: TGCGCCAGCAGCCAAGAAGTCAGGGGCCGTACAGAAGCTTTCTTT; CDR3aa: CASSQEVRGRTEAFF
j_gene: TRBJ2-7; v_gene: TRBV6-2/TRBV6-3; abundance: -; d_gene: TRBD1; CDR3nt: TGTGCCAGCAGTTACGGGCAGGGGGCGAACGAGCAGTACTTC; CDR3aa: CASSYGQGANEQYF
j_gene: TRBJ2-5; v_gene: TRBV30; abundance: -; d_gene: TRBD2; CDR3nt: TGTGCCTGGACTCCAGCGGGGGAGACCCAGTACTTC; CDR3aa: CAWTPAGETQYF
j_gene: TRBJ1-1; v_gene: TRBV7-9; abundance: -; d_gene: TRBD1; CDR3nt: TGTGCCAGCAGCTTCGGGACAGGGGATTACACTGAAGCTTTCTTT; CDR3aa: CASSFGTGDYTEAFF
j_gene: TRBJ1-1; v_gene: TRBV28; abundance: -; d_gene: -; CDR3nt: TGTGCCAGCAGTTTCGGACGGACTGAAGCTTTCTTT; CDR3aa: CASSFGRTEAFF
j_gene: TRBJ1-6; v_gene: TRBV5-1; abundance: few; d_gene: -; CDR3nt: TGCGCCAGCAGCTTGTCGGTTCACAGGGATTCACCCCTCCACTTT; CDR3aa: CASSLSVHRDSPLHF
j_gene: TRBJ2-2; v_gene: TRBV11-2; abundance: -; d_gene: TRBD1; CDR3nt: TGTGCCAGCAGCCCGCGGCCACAGGGGGCGTTTGGCGGGGAGCTGTTTTTT; CDR3aa: CASSPRPQGAFGGELFF
j_gene: TRBJ1-2; v_gene: TRBV5-6; abundance: once; d_gene: -; CDR3nt: TGTGCCAGCAGCTTGTGGGCCTTTTATGGCTACACCTTC; CDR3aa: CASSLWAFYGYTF
j_gene: TRBJ2-2; v_gene: TRBV7-9; abundance: -; d_gene: -; CDR3nt: TGTGCCAGCAGCTTCTCAGCCGGGGAGCTGTTTTTT; CDR3aa: CASSFSAGELFF
j_gene: TRBJ1-5; v_gene: TRBV24-1; abundance: once; d_gene: -; CDR3nt: TGTGCCACCAGTGATACCCAAGGCAATAGCAATCAGCCCCAGCATTTT; CDR3aa: CATSDTQGNSNQPQHF
j_gene: TRBJ2-4; v_gene: TRBV12-5; abundance: -; d_gene: -; CDR3nt: TGTGCTAGTGGCTCCCGGGGGGCTGGCCGACTAGCCAAAAACATTCAGTACTTC; CDR3aa: CASGSRGAGRLAKNIQYF